Below are 29 T cell receptor beta chains sequenced from a single sample in a study of sequential checkpoint blockade in melanoma. Stated treatment: randomized to nivolumab then ipilimumab (arm A) or the reverse (arm B). The data were produced by immunoSEQ multiplex PCR, yet TCRdb's version contains in-frame clones alone and is incomplete. This sample carries some 19,000 clones, roughly two thirds of them seen once, and the ten largest clones take about 11%. The material sequenced was CD8+ T cells sorted from blood (inferred from file names), taken from a patient given nivolumab and ipilimumab in sequence. The origin of the receptors is a human donor with melanoma.

The chain links TRBV11-1 to TRBJ2-7; 7 bases are a match to TRBD2. Trimming removed 8 bases from V and 0 bases from J; junction bases left unmatched: 7. Germline values: CDR1 SGHAT, CDR2 FQDESV (reference sequence). The CDR3 totals 14 residues. The CDR3 DNA follows: TGTGCCAGCGCACTAGCGTATAACTCCTACGAGCAGTACTTC. Translated, it gives CASALAYNSYEQYF.

A remark on this clone: One junction end disagrees with the germline gene, perhaps due to a read error. This chain uses TRBV5-5 with TRBJ2-2; 8 bases match TRBD1. The CDR3 length is 16 residues. The germline CDR1 and CDR2 sequences are SGHKS and YYEKEE (reference sequence). CDR3 protein: CASSLEDRVATGELFF. In DNA form, the CDR3 reads TGCGCCAGCAGCCTAGAGGACAGGGTAGCCACCGGGGAGCTGTTTTTT.

The rearrangement joins TRBV7-3 to TRBJ1-1; 8 bases fit TRBD1. Per germline, CDR1 SGHTA and CDR2 FQGTGA. The junction had 11 bases not matched to a gene; V was cut back by 5 bases and J by 6 bases. The length of the CDR3 is 15 residues. CDR3 in amino acids: CASSQASGGLAEAFF. The CDR3 DNA reads as TGTGCCAGCAGCCAAGCATCAGGGGGCCTCGCTGAAGCTTTCTTT.

The chain couples TRBV7-2 to TRBJ2-3; 11 bases match TRBD2. The CDR3 length is 18 residues. Germline lookup yields CDR1 SGHTA and CDR2 FQGNSA. V was pared by 1 base and J by 0 bases, with 6 bases of the junction left unmatched. The CDR3, as DNA: TGTGCCAGCAGCTTAGGCCTAGCGGGGGGCACTAGCACAGATACGCAGTATTTT. It codes for CASSLGLAGGTSTDTQYF. The whole variable domain, filled in from reference TRBV7-2 and TRBJ2-3, reads GAGVSQSPSNKVTEKGKDVELRCDPISGHTALYWYRQSLGQGLEFLIYFQGNSAPDKSGLPSDRFSAERTGGSVSTLTIQRTQQEDSAVYLCASSLGLAGGTSTDTQYFGPGTRLTVL.

The chain employs TRBV5-1 and TRBJ2-2; TRBD1 is a possible D gene (5 bases). V gave up 1 base and J gave up 1 base, with 8 bases separating them. CDR1 is SGHRS, CDR2 YFSETQ, per germline. This CDR3 has 15 amino acids. For the CDR3, the DNA is TGCGCCAGCAGCTTGCGGACATTGAACACCGGGGAGCTGTTTTTT. Its translation is CASSLRTLNTGELFF.

This chain uses TRBV6-5 with TRBJ1-6; 9 bases line up with TRBD1. The CDR3 is made up of 16 amino acids. Germline CDR1 reads MNHEY; CDR2 reads SVGAGI. V shed 1 base and J 6 bases; nucleotides not matched to a gene: 4. This CDR3 reads CASSYFTTGGNSPLHF. The CDR3 DNA sequence: TGTGCCAGCAGTTACTTCACGACAGGGGGTAATTCACCCCTCCACTTT.

This clone was picked up a small number of times. This chain connects TRBV29-1 to TRBJ2-1; 10 nucleotides match TRBD1. The CDR3 length is 14 residues. V shed 3 bases and J 5 bases; nucleotides not matched to a gene: 4. Germline V gene sequence: CDR1 SQVTM, CDR2 ANQGSEA. CDR3 nucleotides: TGCAGCGTTGACGGGGACAGGGGAAACAATGAGCAGTTCTTC. Its protein is CSVDGDRGNNEQFF.

This clone occurred once. V usage is TRBV9 and J usage is TRBJ2-2; 7 positions match TRBD2. Losses at the gene ends were 0 bases for V and 6 bases for J; bases not matched to a gene: 5. The CDR3 covers 15 residues. Germline V gene lookup returns CDR1 SGDLS and CDR2 YYNGEE. This chain's CDR3 is CASSVGTSVPGELFF. In DNA, the CDR3 is TGTGCCAGCAGCGTAGGAACTAGCGTTCCCGGGGAGCTGTTTTTT.

The chain combines TRBV13 with TRBJ2-1; D is perhaps TRBD2 (5 bases). CDR1 and CDR2 from the germline V gene are PRHDT and FYEKMQ (reference sequence). CDR3 length: 15 amino acids. V lost 5 bases to trimming and J lost 2 bases, with 13 bases between them. The CDR3 DNA follows: TGTGCCAGCAGCCGCGAGGGAAGGACCTACAATGAGCAGTTCTTC. Its translation: CASSREGRTYNEQFF.

The rearrangement uses TRBV6-4 and TRBJ2-1; a possible D gene is TRBD1 (6 bases). V lost 3 bases and J 6 bases, leaving 15 bases between the germline ends. CDR1 is MRHNA, CDR2 SNTAGT, per germline. The CDR3 is made up of 15 amino acids. CDR3 residues: CASSELARGVNEQFF. CDR3 coding DNA: TGTGCCAGCAGTGAACTGGCCAGGGGAGTCAATGAGCAGTTCTTC.

V and J are TRBV27 and TRBJ2-7; D perhaps matches TRBD1 (5 bases). V lost 6 bases, J lost 2 bases, and 23 bases lay in between. The CDR3 spans 17 residues. The germline CDR1 and CDR2 sequences are MNHEY and SMNVEV (reference sequence). CDR3 loop: CASRFAVGQTITYEQYF. CDR3 DNA: TGTGCCAGCAGATTTGCGGTGGGGCAGACCATTACCTACGAGCAGTACTTC.

This clone came up once. This chain connects TRBV9 to TRBJ2-1, with 7 bases that match TRBD2. The CDR3 is 12 amino acids. The germline CDR1 and CDR2 sequences are SGDLS and YYNGEE. Trimming at V came to 2 bases and at J to 15 bases, leaving 8 bases not matched to a gene. The CDR3 sequence is CASSVDWTRLFF. CDR3 sequence (DNA): TGTGCCAGCAGCGTCGACTGGACTAGACTGTTCTTC.

This sequence joins TRBV5-6 and TRBJ2-1; TRBD2 might be the D (6 bases). The V and J ends lost 4 bases and 6 bases respectively, with 11 bases between them. Germline V lookup: CDR1 SGHDT, CDR2 YYEEEE. The CDR3 spans 13 residues. CDR3 sequence reads: CASSGGISNEQFF. DNA of the CDR3: TGTGCCAGCAGCGGGGGGATCAGCAATGAGCAGTTCTTC.

The chain uses TRBV9 and TRBJ2-1, with a possible D match to TRBD2 (6 bases). V was clipped by 3 bases and J by 0 bases, with 13 bases between them. Germline lookup yields CDR1 SGDLS and CDR2 YYNGEE. The CDR3 is made up of 16 amino acids. CDR3 bases: TGTGCCAGCAGCGCCACTAGCAGGCCCTCCTACAATGAGCAGTTCTTC. Its protein is CASSATSRPSYNEQFF. Full variable domain (remainder filled in from reference TRBV9 and TRBJ2-1): DSGVTQTPKHLITATGQRVTLRCSPRSGDLSVYWYQQSLDQGLQFLIQYYNGEERAKGNILERFSAQQFPDLHSELNLSSLELGDSALYFCASSATSRPSYNEQFFGPGTRLTVL.

The rearrangement joins TRBV13 to TRBJ2-2; TRBD2 is a possible D gene (5 bases). Germline CDR1 is PRHDT and CDR2 is FYEKMQ (reference sequence). The CDR3 has 16 residues. V was trimmed by 5 bases and J by 0 bases, leaving 13 bases between them. The CDR3 nucleotides read TGTGCCAGCAGCAGAGGGTTAGCGTCGAACACCGGGGAGCTGTTTTTT. It codes for CASSRGLASNTGELFF.

The V call is TRBV5-5, the J call TRBJ2-3, with D possibly TRBD1 on 5 matching bases. This CDR3 is 15 amino acids long. Germline V gene data show CDR1 as SGHKS and CDR2 as YYEKEE (reference sequence). V was cut by 2 bases and J by 3 bases, with 13 bases left in between. Here the CDR3 DNA reads TGTGCCAGCAGCTTTAGGCAGGGAAGGACAGATACGCAGTATTTT. Its protein product is CASSFRQGRTDTQYF.

The rearrangement joins TRBV9 to TRBJ1-2; D is unclear. This CDR3 region has 15 residues. Germline CDR1 and CDR2: SGDLS and YYNGEE. V lost 3 bases and J lost 8, with 20 bases in between. This CDR3 is CASSGPEGSRGGYTF. In nucleotides, the CDR3 is TGTGCCAGCAGCGGACCTGAGGGATCCCGTGGCGGCTACACCTTC.

Here the CDR3 DNA reads TGTGCCAGCAGCCTCTCAAGGGACAGGGCTGAAGGCTATGGCTACACCTTC. It specifies CASSLSRDRAEGYGYTF. The gene calls are TRBV21-1 and TRBJ1-2; the table's D call of TRBD1 was not tested on the DNA. TRBV21-1 is given as a pseudogene. The CDR3 extends over 17 amino acids.

This chain connects TRBV7-9 to TRBJ2-3; D gene unclear. This CDR3 has 14 residues. Trimming stripped 0 bases from V and 4 bases from J, with 8 bases between. Germline values: CDR1 SEHNR, CDR2 FQNEAQ (reference sequence). The CDR3 DNA is TGTGCCAGCAGCTTAGCTATGGCGGCAGATACGCAGTATTTT. Amino acid sequence: CASSLAMAADTQYF.

This clone is labeled medium-sized. V is TRBV5-6 and J is TRBJ1-1; D may be TRBD1 (5 bases). V lost 0 bases and J lost 0, with 9 bases in between. CDR1 and CDR2 (germline): SGHDT, YYEEEE. This CDR3 has 15 residues. CDR3 nucleotides: TGTGCCAGCAGCTTGGAGGGGTTAATGAACACTGAAGCTTTCTTT. Encoded protein: CASSLEGLMNTEAFF.

V gene TRBV4-3 combines with J gene TRBJ2-7; TRBD1 aligns across 9 bases. Trimming at V came to 4 bases and at J to 6 bases, leaving 7 bases not matched to a gene. The length of the CDR3 is 14 residues. The germline V gene encodes CDR1 LGHNA and CDR2 YSLEER. The CDR3 nucleotides are TGCGCCAGCAGCCCCGGGACAGGGACTGTCGAGCAGTACTTC. Its protein product is CASSPGTGTVEQYF.

This chain joins TRBV29-1 and TRBJ2-7; 7 nucleotides line up with TRBD2. The V segment lost 2 bases and the J segment 4 bases; nucleotides outside the gene matches: 20. The CDR3 length is 18 residues. CDR1 SQVTM and CDR2 ANQGSEA come from the germline V gene. CDR3 sequence (DNA): TGCAGCGTTGAAATCCGGACACGGTATGAGGGAGGGCCTTACGAGCAGTACTTC. Translation: CSVEIRTRYEGGPYEQYF.

V usage is TRBV4-1 and J usage is TRBJ2-3; D is ambiguous. V gave up 1 base and J gave up 2 bases, with 7 bases separating them. From germline, CDR1 is MGHRA and CDR2 YSYEKL. CDR3 length: 14 amino acids. The DNA for the CDR3 is TGCGCCAGCAGCCAAGGACTGAACACAGATACGCAGTATTTT. As protein: CASSQGLNTDTQYF.

V usage is TRBV19 and J usage is TRBJ2-7, with TRBD2 matching over 11 bases. V dropped 3 bases and J dropped 5; count of bases not matched to a gene: 6. CDR3 size: 15 residues. CDR1 and CDR2 (germline): LNHDA, SQIVND (reference sequence). The CDR3 protein is CASSIVAGGIDEQYF. DNA of the CDR3: TGTGCCAGTAGTATCGTAGCGGGAGGGATCGACGAGCAGTACTTC.

This chain links TRBV5-5 with TRBJ2-7, with 8 bases aligning to TRBD1. The CDR3 spans 16 residues. With V trimmed by 0 bases and J by 0 bases, 5 bases remained unmatched. The germline V gene has CDR1 SGHKS and CDR2 YYEKEE (reference sequence). The DNA for the CDR3 is TGTGCCAGCAGCTTGGGCCTACAGGGGGACTCCTACGAGCAGTACTTC. It is translated as CASSLGLQGDSYEQYF.

This chain joins TRBV5-8 and TRBJ1-2; weak D call: TRBD1 (5 bases). V was pared by 2 bases and J by 2 bases, with 10 bases between. The CDR3 is made up of 14 amino acids. Germline assignment: CDR1 SGHTS and CDR2 YDEGEE. The CDR3 DNA reads as TGTGCCAGCAGCTTAGAACAGGAAAACTATGGCTACACCTTC. It yields the protein CASSLEQENYGYTF. Full variable domain (outside the CDR3, taken from reference TRBV5-8 and TRBJ1-2): EAGVTQSPTHLIKTRGQQATLRCSPISGHTSVYWYQQALGLGLQFLLWYDEGEERNRGNFPPRFSGRQFPNYSSELNVNALELEDSALYLCASSLEQENYGYTFGSGTRLTVV.

The rearrangement links TRBV7-9 to TRBJ1-4, with D tentatively TRBD1 (5 bases). The CDR3 is made up of 14 amino acids. Trimming shortened V by 1 base and J by 6 bases, and 9 bases separated the two germline ends. Germline CDR1 SEHNR, CDR2 FQNEAQ (reference sequence). Here the CDR3 reads CASSLVQEYEKLFF. CDR3 bases: TGTGCCAGCAGCTTAGTACAGGAGTATGAAAAACTGTTTTTT.

This clone has just one count. The chain has TRBV19 and TRBJ1-2, with 7 bases that match TRBD1. J lost 4 bases, V lost 5 bases, and 7 bases had no gene match. CDR3 length: 14 amino acids. Germline values: CDR1 LNHDA, CDR2 SQIVND (reference sequence). The CDR3 spells CASSSRDSLYGYTF. CDR3 bases: TGTGCCAGTAGTTCCCGGGACAGCCTCTATGGCTACACCTTC. Full variable domain (remainder filled in from reference TRBV19 and TRBJ1-2): DGGITQSPKYLFRKEGQNVTLSCEQNLNHDAMYWYRQDPGQGLRLIYYSQIVNDFQKGDIAEGYSVSREKKESFPLTVTSAQKNPTAFYLCASSSRDSLYGYTFGSGTRLTVV.

The rearrangement joins TRBV19 to TRBJ2-7, with a weak D call TRBD2 (5 bases). Per germline, CDR1 LNHDA and CDR2 SQIVND (reference sequence). The CDR3 sequence is 16 residues long. V was cut by 2 bases and J by 0 bases, with 14 bases left in between. This CDR3 is CASSIWSGVSSYEQYF. The CDR3, as DNA: TGTGCCAGTAGTATATGGTCCGGGGTAAGCTCCTACGAGCAGTACTTC. Full variable domain (remainder filled in from reference TRBV19 and TRBJ2-7): DGGITQSPKYLFRKEGQNVTLSCEQNLNHDAMYWYRQDPGQGLRLIYYSQIVNDFQKGDIAEGYSVSREKKESFPLTVTSAQKNPTAFYLCASSIWSGVSSYEQYFGPGTRLTVT.